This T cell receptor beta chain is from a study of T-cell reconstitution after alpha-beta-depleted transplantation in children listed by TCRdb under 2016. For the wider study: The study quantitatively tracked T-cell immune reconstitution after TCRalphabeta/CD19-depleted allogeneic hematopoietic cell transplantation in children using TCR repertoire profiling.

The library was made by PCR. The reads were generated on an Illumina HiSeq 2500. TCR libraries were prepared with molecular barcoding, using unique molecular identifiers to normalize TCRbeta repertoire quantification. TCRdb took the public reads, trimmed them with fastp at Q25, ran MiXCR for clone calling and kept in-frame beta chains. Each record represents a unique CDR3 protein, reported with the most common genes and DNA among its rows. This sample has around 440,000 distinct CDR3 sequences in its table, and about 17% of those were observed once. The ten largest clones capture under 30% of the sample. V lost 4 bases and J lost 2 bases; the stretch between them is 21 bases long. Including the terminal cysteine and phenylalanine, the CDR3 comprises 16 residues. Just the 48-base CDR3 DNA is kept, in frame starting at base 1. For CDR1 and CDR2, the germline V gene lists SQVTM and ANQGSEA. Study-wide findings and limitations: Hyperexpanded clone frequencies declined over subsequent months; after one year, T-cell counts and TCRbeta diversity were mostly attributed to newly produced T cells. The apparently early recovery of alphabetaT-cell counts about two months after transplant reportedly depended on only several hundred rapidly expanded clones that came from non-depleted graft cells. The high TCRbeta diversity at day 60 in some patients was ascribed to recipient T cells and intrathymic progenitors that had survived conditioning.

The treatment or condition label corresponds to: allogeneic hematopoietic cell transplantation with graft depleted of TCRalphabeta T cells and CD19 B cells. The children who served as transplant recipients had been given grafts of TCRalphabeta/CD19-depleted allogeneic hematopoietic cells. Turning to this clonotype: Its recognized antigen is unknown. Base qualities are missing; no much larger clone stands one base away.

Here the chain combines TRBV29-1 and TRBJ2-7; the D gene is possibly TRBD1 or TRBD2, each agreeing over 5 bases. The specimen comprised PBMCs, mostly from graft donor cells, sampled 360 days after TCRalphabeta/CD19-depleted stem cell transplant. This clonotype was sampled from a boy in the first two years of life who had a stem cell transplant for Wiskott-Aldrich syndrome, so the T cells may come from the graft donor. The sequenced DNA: TGCAGCGTTGCCGGGACGTCCGTCGAGTGGGCCTACGAGCAGTACTTC. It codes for CSVAGTSVEWAYEQYF.